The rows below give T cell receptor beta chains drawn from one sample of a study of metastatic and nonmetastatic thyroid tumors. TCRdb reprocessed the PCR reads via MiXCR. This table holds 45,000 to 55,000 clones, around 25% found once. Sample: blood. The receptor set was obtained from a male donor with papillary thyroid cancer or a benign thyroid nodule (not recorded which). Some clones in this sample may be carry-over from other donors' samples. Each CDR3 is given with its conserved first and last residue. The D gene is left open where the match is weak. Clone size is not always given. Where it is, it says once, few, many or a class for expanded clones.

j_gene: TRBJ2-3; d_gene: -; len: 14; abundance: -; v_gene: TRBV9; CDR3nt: TGTGCCAGCAACACCAGGGAGAACACAGATACGCAGTATTTT; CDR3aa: CASNTRENTDTQYF
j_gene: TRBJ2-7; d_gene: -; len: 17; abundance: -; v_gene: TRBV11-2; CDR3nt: TGTGCCAGCAGCTTAGGGTTGGGGGGTGGAACCTCCTACGAGCAGTACTTC; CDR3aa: CASSLGLGGGTSYEQYF
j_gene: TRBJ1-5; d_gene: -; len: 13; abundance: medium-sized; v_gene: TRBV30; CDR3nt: TGTGCCTGGAGTGGGGACAGCAATCAGCCCCAGCATTTT; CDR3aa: CAWSGDSNQPQHF
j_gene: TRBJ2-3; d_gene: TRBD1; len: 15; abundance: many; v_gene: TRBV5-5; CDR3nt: TGTGCCAGCAGCCTGCGGACAGGGCACACAGATACGCAGTATTTT; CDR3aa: CASSLRTGHTDTQYF
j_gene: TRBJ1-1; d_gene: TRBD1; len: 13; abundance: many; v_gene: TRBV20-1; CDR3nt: TGCAGTGCTCCCCGGGACAGGGGCCTAGAAGCTTTCTTT; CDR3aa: CSAPRDRGLEAFF
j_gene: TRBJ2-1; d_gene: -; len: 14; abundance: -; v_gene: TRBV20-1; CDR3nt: TGCAGTGCTAGTGGCCCGGGCCCCTACAATGAGCAGTTCTTC; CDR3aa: CSASGPGPYNEQFF
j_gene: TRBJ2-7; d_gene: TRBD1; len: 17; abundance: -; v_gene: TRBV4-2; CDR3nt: TGTGCCAGCAGCGTCAGACTCGCGGGACAGGGGGACTACGAGCAGTACTTC; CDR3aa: CASSVRLAGQGDYEQYF
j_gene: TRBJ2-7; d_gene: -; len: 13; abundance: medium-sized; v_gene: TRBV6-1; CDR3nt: TGTGCCAGCAGTTTAGAGCGTAGGATGGAGCAGTACTTC; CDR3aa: CASSLERRMEQYF
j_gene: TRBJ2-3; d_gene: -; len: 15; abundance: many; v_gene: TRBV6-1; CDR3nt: TGTGCCAGCAGTTCGGGCGACGCTAGCACAGATACGCAGTATTTT; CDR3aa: CASSSGDASTDTQYF
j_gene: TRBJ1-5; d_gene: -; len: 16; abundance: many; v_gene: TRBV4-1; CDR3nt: TGCGCCAGCAGCCTCGAAGAGTACAGCTCCTATCAGCCCCAGCATTTT; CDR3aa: CASSLEEYSSYQPQHF
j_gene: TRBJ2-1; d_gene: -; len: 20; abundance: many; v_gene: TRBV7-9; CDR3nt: TGTGCCAGCAGCTCTACAGGGGGAGGGAACCACAAGAACTCCTACAATGAGCAGTTCTTC; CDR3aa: CASSSTGGGNHKNSYNEQFF
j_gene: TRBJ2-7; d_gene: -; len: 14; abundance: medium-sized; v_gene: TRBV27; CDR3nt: TGTGCCAGCAGTTTTCGGGACCAGACCTACGAGCAGTACTTC; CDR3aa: CASSFRDQTYEQYF
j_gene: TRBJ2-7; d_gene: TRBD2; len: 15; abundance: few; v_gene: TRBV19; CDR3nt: TGTGCCAGTAGTATAGTGGGCGGGAGCTCCTACGAGCAGTACTTC; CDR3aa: CASSIVGGSSYEQYF
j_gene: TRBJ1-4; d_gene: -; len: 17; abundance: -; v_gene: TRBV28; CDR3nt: TGTGCCAGCAGTCCGGCGGGTAGAGGAGCAACTAATGAAAAACTGTTTTTT; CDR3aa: CASSPAGRGATNEKLFF
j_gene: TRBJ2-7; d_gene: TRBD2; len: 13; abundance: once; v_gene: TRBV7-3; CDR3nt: TGTGCCAGCAGCTTAACGCGGCGGGAGCGGCAGTACTTC; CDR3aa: CASSLTRRERQYF
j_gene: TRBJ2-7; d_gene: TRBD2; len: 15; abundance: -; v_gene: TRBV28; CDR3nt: TGTGCCAGCAGTTTATCCCCTAGCGGGAGCTACGAGCAGTACTTC; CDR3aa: CASSLSPSGSYEQYF
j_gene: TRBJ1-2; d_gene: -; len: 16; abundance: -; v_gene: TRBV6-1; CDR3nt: TGTGCCAGCACTCTGTTGGGCGGACAGATTTTCTATGGCTACACCTTC; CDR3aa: CASTLLGGQIFYGYTF
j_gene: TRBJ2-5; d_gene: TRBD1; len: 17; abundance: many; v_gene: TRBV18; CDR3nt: TGTGCCAGCTCACGCGGAGGTCAGGGGGCCGTCCAAGAGACCCAGTACTTC; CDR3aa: CASSRGGQGAVQETQYF
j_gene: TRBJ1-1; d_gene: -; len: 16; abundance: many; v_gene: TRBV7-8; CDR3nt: TGTGCCAGCAGCGCGATCTCATCAGGATACAACACTGAAGCTTTCTTT; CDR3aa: CASSAISSGYNTEAFF
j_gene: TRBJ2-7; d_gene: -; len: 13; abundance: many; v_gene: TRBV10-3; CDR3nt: TGTGCCATCAGACCCGGGGGTTCCTACGAGCAGTACTTC; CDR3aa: CAIRPGGSYEQYF
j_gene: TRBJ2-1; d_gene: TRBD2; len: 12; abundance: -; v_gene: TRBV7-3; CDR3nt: TGTGCCAGAGCGGGAGTGGACCATGAGCAGTTCTTC; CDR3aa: CARAGVDHEQFF
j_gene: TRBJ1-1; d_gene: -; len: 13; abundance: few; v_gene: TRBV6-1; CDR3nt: TGTGCCAGCAGTGAAACCCTCGGGCCTGAAGCTTTCTTT; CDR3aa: CASSETLGPEAFF
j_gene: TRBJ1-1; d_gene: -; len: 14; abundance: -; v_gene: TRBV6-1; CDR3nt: TGTGCCAGCAGTGAAGTGGGCAGGGCTGATGAAGCTTTCTTT; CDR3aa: CASSEVGRADEAFF
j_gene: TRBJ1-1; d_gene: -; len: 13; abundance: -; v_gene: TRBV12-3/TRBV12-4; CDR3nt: TGTGCCAGCAGGGAACTAATGAACACTGAAGCTTTCTTT; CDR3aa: CASRELMNTEAFF
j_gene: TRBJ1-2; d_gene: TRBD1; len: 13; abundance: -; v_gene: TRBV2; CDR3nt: TGTGCCAGAAACGCCGGGACAGGCTATGGCTACACCTTC; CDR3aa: CARNAGTGYGYTF
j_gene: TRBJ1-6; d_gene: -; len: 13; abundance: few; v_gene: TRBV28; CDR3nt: TGTGCCAGCAGTTTAATGTCACCCGGTGCCCTCCACTTT; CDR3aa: CASSLMSPGALHF
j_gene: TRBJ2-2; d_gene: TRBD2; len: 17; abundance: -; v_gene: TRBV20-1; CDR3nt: TGCAGTGCTAGAGATGCATGGACTAGCGGACTCACCGGGGAGCTGTTTTTT; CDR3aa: CSARDAWTSGLTGELFF
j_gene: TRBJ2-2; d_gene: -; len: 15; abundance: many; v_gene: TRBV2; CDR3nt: TGTGCCAGCAAAGGGCCAGGGATGGGCACCGGGGAGCTGTTTTTT; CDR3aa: CASKGPGMGTGELFF
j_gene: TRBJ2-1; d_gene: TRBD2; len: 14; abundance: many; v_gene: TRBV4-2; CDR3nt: TGTGCCAGCAGCCTAATAGCGGGGTACAATGAGCAGTTCTTC; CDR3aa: CASSLIAGYNEQFF
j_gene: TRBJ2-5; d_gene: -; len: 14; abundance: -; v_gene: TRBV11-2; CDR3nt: TGTGCCAGCAGCTTAGATGAATTTTTTCAGACCCAGTACTTC; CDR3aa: CASSLDEFFQTQYF
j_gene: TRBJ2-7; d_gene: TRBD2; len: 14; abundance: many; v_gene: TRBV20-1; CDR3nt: TGCAGTGCGCCAACTAGCGGCACCTCCTACGAGCAGTACTTC; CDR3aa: CSAPTSGTSYEQYF
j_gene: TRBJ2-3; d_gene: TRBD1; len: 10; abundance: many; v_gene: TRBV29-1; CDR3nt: TGCAGCGGGACAGGGGATACGCAGTATTTT; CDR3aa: CSGTGDTQYF
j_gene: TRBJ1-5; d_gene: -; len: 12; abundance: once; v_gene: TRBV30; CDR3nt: TGTGCCTTCAGGACGGCGGAGGGACCCCAGCATTTT; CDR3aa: CAFRTAEGPQHF
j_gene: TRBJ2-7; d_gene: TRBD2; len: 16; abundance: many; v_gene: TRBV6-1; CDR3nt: TGTGCCAGCAGTTTTACTAGCGGGGGAAGCTCCTACGAGCAGTACTTC; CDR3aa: CASSFTSGGSSYEQYF
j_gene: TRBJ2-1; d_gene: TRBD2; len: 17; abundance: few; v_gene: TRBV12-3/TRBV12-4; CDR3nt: TGTGCCAGCGCTGGGCTAGCGGGAGTTATCTCCTACAATGAGCAGTTCTTC; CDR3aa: CASAGLAGVISYNEQFF
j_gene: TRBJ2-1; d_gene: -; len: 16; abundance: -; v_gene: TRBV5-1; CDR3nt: TGCGCCAGCAGCTTGGTTGGCGGGACCACCTACAATGAGCAGTTCTTC; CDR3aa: CASSLVGGTTYNEQFF
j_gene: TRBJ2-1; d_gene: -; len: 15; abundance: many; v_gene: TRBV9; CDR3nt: TGTGCCAGCAGCGTAGATGGGGGGTTCTACAATGAGCAGTTCTTC; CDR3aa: CASSVDGGFYNEQFF
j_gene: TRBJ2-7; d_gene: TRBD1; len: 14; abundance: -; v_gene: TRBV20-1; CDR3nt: TGCAGTGCCACAAAGGGGACAGGCGAGTACGAGCAGTACTTC; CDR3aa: CSATKGTGEYEQYF
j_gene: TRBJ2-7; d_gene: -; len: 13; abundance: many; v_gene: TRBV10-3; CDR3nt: TGTGCCATCAGTGGAGTAGACAGCTACGAGCAGTACTTC; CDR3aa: CAISGVDSYEQYF
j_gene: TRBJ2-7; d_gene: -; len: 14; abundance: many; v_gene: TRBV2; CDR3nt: TGTGCCAGCAGTGCGATTCGGGGGTCCTACGAGCAGTACTTC; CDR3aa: CASSAIRGSYEQYF
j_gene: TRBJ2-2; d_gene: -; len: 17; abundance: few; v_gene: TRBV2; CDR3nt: TGTGCCAGCAGTGAAGGAAGACAGGGAGGAGGCACCGGGGAGCTGTTTTTT; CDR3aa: CASSEGRQGGGTGELFF
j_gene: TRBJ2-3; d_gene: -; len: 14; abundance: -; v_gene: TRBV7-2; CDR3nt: TGTGCCAGCAGCTTAGCGCAGAACACAGATACGCAGTATTTT; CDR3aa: CASSLAQNTDTQYF
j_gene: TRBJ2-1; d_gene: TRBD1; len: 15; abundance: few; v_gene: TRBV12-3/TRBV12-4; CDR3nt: TGTGCCAGCAGTTTAACGAGGGACAGGGACGATGAGCAGTTCTTC; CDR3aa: CASSLTRDRDDEQFF
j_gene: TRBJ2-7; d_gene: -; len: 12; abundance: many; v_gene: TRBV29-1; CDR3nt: TGCAGCGTTGTCGGGACCAACTACGAGCAGTACTTC; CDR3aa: CSVVGTNYEQYF
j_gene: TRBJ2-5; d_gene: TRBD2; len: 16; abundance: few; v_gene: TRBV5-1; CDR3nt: TGCGCCAGCAGCTGGGGGACTAGCGGGGGGCAAGAGACCCAGTACTTC; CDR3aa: CASSWGTSGGQETQYF
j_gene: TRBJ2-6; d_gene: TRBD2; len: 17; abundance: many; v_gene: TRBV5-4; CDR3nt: TGTGCCAGCAGCTTGGGGACTAGCGGCTCTGGGGCCAACGTCCTGACTTTC; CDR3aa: CASSLGTSGSGANVLTF
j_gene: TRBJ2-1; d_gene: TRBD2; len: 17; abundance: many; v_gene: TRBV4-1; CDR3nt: TGCGCCAGCAGCCCCCAGAAAGCGGGAGGGTCAGCCAATGAGCAGTTCTTC; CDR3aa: CASSPQKAGGSANEQFF
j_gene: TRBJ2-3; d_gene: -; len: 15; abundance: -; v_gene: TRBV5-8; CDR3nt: TGTGCCAGCAGCATCGCTGGTGGGGGCAGGGCTCGGCAGTATTTT; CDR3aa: CASSIAGGGRARQYF
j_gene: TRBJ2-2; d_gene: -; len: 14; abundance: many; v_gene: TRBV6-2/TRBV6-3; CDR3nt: TGTGCCATCCCCGGGACGGAGAACACCGGGGAGCTGTTTTTT; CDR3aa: CAIPGTENTGELFF
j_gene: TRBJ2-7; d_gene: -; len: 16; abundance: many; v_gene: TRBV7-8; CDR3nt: TGTGCCAGCAGCGAGGCCCCGGGAGCTATCCTAAACGAGCAGTACTTC; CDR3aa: CASSEAPGAILNEQYF
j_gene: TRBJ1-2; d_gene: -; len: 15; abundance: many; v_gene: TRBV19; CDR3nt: TGTGCCAGTAGTAACCCCCAGGGACTCCCCTATGGCTACACCTTC; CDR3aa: CASSNPQGLPYGYTF
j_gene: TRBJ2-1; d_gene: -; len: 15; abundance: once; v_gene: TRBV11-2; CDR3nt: TGTGCCAGCAGCTTAGGACGGGCGGGATACAATGAGCAGTTCTTC; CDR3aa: CASSLGRAGYNEQFF
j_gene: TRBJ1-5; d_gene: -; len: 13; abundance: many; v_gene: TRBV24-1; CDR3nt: TGTGCCACCAGTGAACGGGACGGACAGCCCCAGCATTTT; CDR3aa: CATSERDGQPQHF
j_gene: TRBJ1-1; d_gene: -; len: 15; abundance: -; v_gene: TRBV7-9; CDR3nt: TGTGCCAGCAGCTCGCCCGACCGACCGGGTACTGAAGCTTTCTTT; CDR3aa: CASSSPDRPGTEAFF
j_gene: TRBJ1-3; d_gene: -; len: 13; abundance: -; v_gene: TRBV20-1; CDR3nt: TGCAGTGCTAGAGGTGCAGGGGCGGACACCATATATTTT; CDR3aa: CSARGAGADTIYF
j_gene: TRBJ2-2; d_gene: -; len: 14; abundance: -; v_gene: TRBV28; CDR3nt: TGTGCCAGCAGTTGGTCGGTATACACCGGGGAGCTGTTTTTT; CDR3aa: CASSWSVYTGELFF
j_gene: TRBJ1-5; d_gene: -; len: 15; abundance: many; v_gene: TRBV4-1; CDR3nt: TGCGCCAGCAGCTCAGACATTTATAGCAATCAGCCCCAGCATTTT; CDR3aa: CASSSDIYSNQPQHF
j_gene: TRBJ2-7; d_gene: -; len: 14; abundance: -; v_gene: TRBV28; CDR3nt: TGTGCCAGCACAATGACCGGGACGGCCTACGAGCAGTACTTC; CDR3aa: CASTMTGTAYEQYF
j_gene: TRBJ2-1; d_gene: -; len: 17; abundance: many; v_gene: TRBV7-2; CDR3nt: TGTGCCAGCAGTCATTTTTTCGGTAGCGAGACCTACAATGAGCAGTTCTTC; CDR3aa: CASSHFFGSETYNEQFF